One and the same sample provided the 19 T cell receptor beta chains below, sequenced in a study of cytomegalovirus exposure and HLA in healthy donors. Primers included in the PCR were 60 Vbeta and 13 Jbeta primers. TCRdb keeps only in-frame clones here, not all; method: immunoSEQ multiplex PCR. The sample carries roughly 100,000 clones, over 75% recorded once. The specimen sequenced was PBMCs. These receptors were collected from a man aged 60 to 75 in good health and CMV-seropositive.

CDR3 coding DNA: TGTGCCAGCAGTTCCGGACTAGGGACAGATACGCAGTATTTT. Its protein product is CASSSGLGTDTQYF. The V call is TRBV27, the J call TRBJ2-3; 7 nucleotides match TRBD2. Trimming cost V 4 bases and J 3 bases; bases outside gene matches: 4. This CDR3 is built from 14 residues. In germline, CDR1 is MNHEY, CDR2 SMNVEV (reference sequence).

The rearrangement uses TRBV5-4 and TRBJ2-5, with D possibly being TRBD1 (6 bases). The CDR3 totals 14 residues. Trimming shortened V by 2 bases and J by 11 bases, and 19 bases separated the two germline ends. Germline-derived CDR1 and CDR2 are SGHNT and YYREEE (reference sequence). CDR3 DNA: TGTGCCAGCAGCTTCGGGACACCGCCCGGGGAGCAGTACTTC. Amino acid sequence: CASSFGTPPGEQYF.

This clone was detected a few times. The chain carries TRBV12-5 and TRBJ1-3; D remains unclear. Looked up from germline, CDR1 is LGHNT and CDR2 is FRNRAP. V was pared by 1 base and J by 1 base, with 8 bases between. The CDR3 contains 15 residues. DNA for the CDR3: TGTGCTAGTGGTTTGGGGGCAAGATCTGGAAACACCATATATTTT. Residues: CASGLGARSGNTIYF.

Of note for this clone: The junction differs from germline at one of its ends, possibly a read error. V usage is TRBV7-9 and J usage is TRBJ2-7; TRBD1 matches 8 bases. The length of the CDR3 is 15 residues. The germline V gene encodes CDR1 SEHNR and CDR2 FQNEAQ (reference sequence). The CDR3 DNA follows: TGTTCCAGCAGCCCCGGGACAGGCGCCCTTTACGAGCAGTACTTC. This translates into CSSSPGTGALYEQYF. Supplemented by reference TRBV7-9 and TRBJ2-7, the full variable domain reads DTGVSQNPRHKITKRGQNVTFRCDPISEHNRLYWYRQTLGQGPEFLTYFQNEAQLEKSRLLSDRFSAERPKGSFSTLEIQRTEQGDSAMYLCSSSPGTGALYEQYFGPGTRLTVT.

This clone was seen a few times. The chain recombines TRBV5-1 with TRBJ1-1, with TRBD1 identical over 7 bases. J lost 2 bases, V lost 4 bases, and 5 bases had no gene match. This CDR3 comprises 14 residues. Germline-derived CDR1 and CDR2 are SGHRS and YFSETQ. The CDR3 loop reads CASSVGQTNTEAFF. The CDR3 DNA follows: TGCGCCAGCAGCGTGGGACAGACCAACACTGAAGCTTTCTTT.

The gene calls are TRBV13 and TRBJ2-1; TRBD2 matches 12 bases. CDR1 PRHDT and CDR2 FYEKMQ come from the germline V gene (reference sequence). The CDR3 is 15 amino acids. V dropped 4 bases and J dropped 3; count of bases not matched to a gene: 1. The CDR3 DNA sequence: TGTGCCAGCAGCTCGACTAGCGGGGGCTACAATGAGCAGTTCTTC. This gives the protein CASSSTSGGYNEQFF.

V is TRBV19 and J is TRBJ1-1; 8 bases line up with TRBD1. This CDR3 spans 15 amino acids. Unmatched junction bases numbered 15, after V lost 4 bases and J lost 11 bases. CDR1 and CDR2 from the germline V gene are LNHDA and SQIVND (reference sequence). The CDR3 loop is CASSSDRGPLIRAFF. The CDR3 DNA reads as TGTGCCAGTAGTAGCGACAGGGGCCCGTTGATTAGGGCTTTCTTT.

The chain employs TRBV18 and TRBJ2-7; D is possibly TRBD1 (5 bases). The CDR3 runs 14 residues. CDR1 is KGHSH, CDR2 LQKENI, per germline. V dropped 3 bases and J dropped 2 bases, with 11 bases sitting between them. CDR3 region: CASSPLAGPYEQYF. Written as DNA, the CDR3 is TGTGCCAGCTCACCCCTGGCAGGGCCCTACGAGCAGTACTTC.

This clone has just one count. The V and J genes are TRBV4-2 and TRBJ2-7; the match to TRBD2 covers 10 bases. Germline V gene sequence: CDR1 LGHNA, CDR2 YNFKEQ. The CDR3 covers 17 residues. V gave up 0 bases and J gave up 6 bases; unmatched junction bases: 11. CDR3 DNA sequence: TGTGCCAGCAGCCAAGACCATAGCGGGGGGCTCCGGGTCGAGCAGTACTTC. Amino acids: CASSQDHSGGLRVEQYF.

The chain employs TRBV6-1 and TRBJ2-5; D might be TRBD1 (5 bases). V lost 4 bases and J 4 bases, leaving 13 bases between the germline ends. The CDR3 runs to 14 residues. Per germline, CDR1 MNHNS and CDR2 SASEGT. CDR3 nucleotide sequence: TGTGCCAGCAGTGTTTTGCAGGGCTTAGAGACCCAGTACTTC. Its protein is CASSVLQGLETQYF.

V is TRBV5-1 and J is TRBJ2-1, with TRBD1 identical over 8 bases. J gave up 6 bases and V 5 bases, and 13 bases lay outside the gene matches. The CDR3 runs to 16 residues. CDR1 SGHRS and CDR2 YFSETQ come from the germline V gene. In DNA form, the CDR3 reads TGCGCCAGCAGGTCCTTCGACGGACAGGGCGTCAATGAGCAGTTCTTC. This codes for CASRSFDGQGVNEQFF.

The gene calls are TRBV4-2 and TRBJ2-4; 7 nucleotides match TRBD2. The length of the CDR3 is 17 residues. In germline, CDR1 is LGHNA, CDR2 YNFKEQ. V was clipped by 4 bases and J by 8 bases; unmatched bases: 17. DNA for the CDR3: TGTGCCAGCAGCCCGTCCACTAGCGTGCTGATAGGGGACATTCAGTACTTC. Protein sequence: CASSPSTSVLIGDIQYF.

This rearrangement joins TRBV9 to TRBJ2-3; 7 nucleotides match TRBD1. V shed 3 bases, J shed 2 bases, and the junction held 3 bases outside the gene matches. There are 14 residues in the CDR3. From germline, CDR1 is SGDLS and CDR2 YYNGEE. CDR3 bases: TGTGCCAGCAGCGCGGACAGGAACACAGATACGCAGTATTTT. Amino acids: CASSADRNTDTQYF.

The chain carries TRBV5-4 and TRBJ2-2; 10 bases line up with TRBD2. The CDR3 consists of 17 residues. Germline loops: CDR1 SGHNT, CDR2 YYREEE (reference sequence). V lost 4 bases to trimming and J lost 1 base; unmatched junction nucleotides: 7. The CDR3 DNA reads as TGTGCCAGCAGCGCATCTAGCGGGGGAGTGAACACCGGGGAGCTGTTTTTT. Amino acids: CASSASSGGVNTGELFF.

The chain recombines TRBV5-1 with TRBJ2-1; 8 bases are shared with TRBD1. J was trimmed by 2 bases and V by 4 bases; bases with no gene match: 5. Germline-derived CDR1 and CDR2 are SGHRS and YFSETQ. This CDR3 spans 15 amino acids. The CDR3 DNA reads TGCGCCAGCAGCCCGGACAGGGAAGCCTACAATGAGCAGTTCTTC. Protein sequence: CASSPDREAYNEQFF.

The CDR3 bases are TGTGCCAGCAGCCCGCTAGCGGGGGCCAACACCGGGGAGCTGTTTTTT. Protein: CASSPLAGANTGELFF. The chain carries TRBV7-2 and TRBJ2-2; 10 nucleotides agree with TRBD2. CDR1 and CDR2 from the germline V gene are SGHTA and FQGNSA. Unmatched junction bases numbered 5, after V lost 5 bases and J lost 2 bases. This CDR3 contains 16 residues.

The DNA for the CDR3 is TGTGCCAGCAGAACAGTTTCCTCTGGAAACACCATATATTTT. It specifies CASRTVSSGNTIYF. The chain carries TRBV27 and TRBJ1-3; D uncertain. Per germline, CDR1 MNHEY and CDR2 SMNVEV (reference sequence). V lost 6 bases and J lost 0, with 9 bases in between. This CDR3 has 14 amino acids.

V usage is TRBV11-3 and J usage is TRBJ2-3; D is uncertain. Trimming left V 5 bases short and J 7 bases short, with 13 bases between. The CDR3 has 13 residues. Germline assignment: CDR1 SGHNT and CDR2 YENEEA. CDR3 region: CASSPSPTHTQYF. The CDR3 bases are TGTGCCAGCAGCCCGAGCCCCACCCATACGCAGTATTTT.

This clone has a single count. The chain carries TRBV6-5 and TRBJ1-2; 7 bases align to TRBD1. Germline V gene sequence: CDR1 MNHEY, CDR2 SVGAGI. V lost 7 bases and J lost 7; bases outside the gene matches: 12. The CDR3 extends over 14 amino acids. The CDR3, as DNA: TGTGCCAGCAACCTAGACAGGGTCGTGGTTGGCTACACCTTC. Protein: CASNLDRVVVGYTF.